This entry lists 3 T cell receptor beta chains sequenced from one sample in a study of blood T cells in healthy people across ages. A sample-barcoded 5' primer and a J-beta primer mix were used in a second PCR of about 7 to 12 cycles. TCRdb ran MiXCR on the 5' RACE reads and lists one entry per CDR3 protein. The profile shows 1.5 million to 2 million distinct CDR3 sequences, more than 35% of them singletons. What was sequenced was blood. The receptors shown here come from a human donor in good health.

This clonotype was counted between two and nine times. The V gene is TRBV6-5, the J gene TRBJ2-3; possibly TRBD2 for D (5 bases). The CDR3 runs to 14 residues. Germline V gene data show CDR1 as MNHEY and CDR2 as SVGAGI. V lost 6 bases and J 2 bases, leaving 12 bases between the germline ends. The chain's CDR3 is CASRRLLLTDTQYF. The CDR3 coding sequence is TGTGCCAGCAGACGACTATTACTCACAGATACGCAGTATTTT.

The CDR3 region is CASSSPGANYGYTF. CDR3 in DNA: TGTGCCAGCAGCTCGCCAGGGGCGAACTATGGCTACACCTTC. J is TRBJ1-2 and V is TRBV5-4; maybe TRBD1 (6 bases). Germline lookup yields CDR1 SGHNT and CDR2 YYREEE (reference sequence). The CDR3 is made up of 14 amino acids. Trimming took 3 bases from V and 2 from J, leaving 11 bases between them.

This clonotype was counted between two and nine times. CDR3 amino acids: CASSPRGGEKQYF. The CDR3 DNA sequence: TGTGCCAGCAGCCCGAGGGGGGGCGAGAAGCAGTACTTC. The chain employs TRBV6-5 and TRBJ2-7; a possible D gene is TRBD2 (7 bases). Trimming removed 6 bases at V and 8 bases at J, with 17 bases between. The CDR3 totals 13 residues. Germline V gives CDR1 MNHEY, CDR2 SVGAGI.